This TCR beta chain was sequenced in a study of T cells in Graves' hyperthyroidism and ophthalmopathy. This clonotype has ten or more counts. Its target is unknown. Those patients with uncontrolled infection, other autoimmune disease, pregnancy or lactation were excluded. There are 12 residues in the CDR3. The V end was cut by 1 base, the J end by 9 bases, with 11 bases between. In germline, CDR1 is DFQATT, CDR2 SNEGSKA (reference sequence). Findings and limits, study-wide: For ophthalmopathy, model prediction preceded onset by a median about 6.2 months.

Amplification yielded TCR beta CDR3 regions, with RNA transcripts as the source. RT-PCR in the first round (using the HTBI primer set) targeted the TCR CDR3. One entry per CDR3 protein results from TCRdb running MiXCR on the multiplex PCR reads. The table records over 400,000 distinct CDR3 sequences, roughly 14% of them present only once. The clonotype comes from a man aged 18 to 30 with Graves' ophthalmopathy. The V call is TRBV20-1, the J call TRBJ2-3; D gene unclear. Sequenced material: blood. The CDR3 nucleotides are TGCAGTGCTAGAGTCGCCGTTGGAACGCAGTATTTT. Translated, it gives CSARVAVGTQYF.